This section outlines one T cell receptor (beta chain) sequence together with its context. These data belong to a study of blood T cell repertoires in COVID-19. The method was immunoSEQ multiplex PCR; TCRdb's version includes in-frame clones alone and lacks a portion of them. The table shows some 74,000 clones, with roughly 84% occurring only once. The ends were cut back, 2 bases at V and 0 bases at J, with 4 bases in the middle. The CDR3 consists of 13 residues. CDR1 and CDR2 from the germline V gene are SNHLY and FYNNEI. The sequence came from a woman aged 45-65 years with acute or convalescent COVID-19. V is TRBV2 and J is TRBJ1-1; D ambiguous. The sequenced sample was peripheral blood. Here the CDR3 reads CASSEQVNTEAFF. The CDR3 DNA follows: TGTGCCAGCAGTGAACAGGTGAACACTGAAGCTTTCTTT. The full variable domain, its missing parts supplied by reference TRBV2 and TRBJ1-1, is EPEVTQTPSHQVTQMGQEVILRCVPISNHLYFYWYRQILGQKVEFLVSFYNNEISEKSEIFDDQFSVERPDGSNFTLKIRSTKLEDSAMYFCASSEQVNTEAFFGQGTRLTVV.